The 20 T cell receptor beta chains presented below share a single source sample, sequenced in a study of radiation and T cells in renal cell carcinoma. The time point denotes: blood 4 weeks post-SBRT, at nephrectomy. Stated treatment: 15 Gy SBRT to primary tumor, nephrectomy 4 weeks later. The assay was immunoSEQ multiplex PCR, and TCRdb's table has in-frame clones only and misses some. The repertoire holds approximately 150,000 clones, roughly 90% seen once, with less than 20% in the top ten. Sequences were derived from blood, sampled from a patient whose treatment included radiotherapy and nephrectomy. All receptors come from a woman aged 50 to 60 with renal cell carcinoma.

The chain joins TRBV7-9 to TRBJ1-1; the match to TRBD1 covers 9 bases. This CDR3 is 15 amino acids long. J lost 0 bases, V lost 4 bases, and 3 bases had no gene match. Germline lookup yields CDR1 SEHNR and CDR2 FQNEAQ (reference sequence). The CDR3 is CASSSGQGLNTEAFF. CDR3 nucleotide sequence: TGTGCCAGCAGCTCGGGACAGGGTTTGAACACTGAAGCTTTCTTT.

This chain uses TRBV2 with TRBJ2-1, with TRBD2 matching over 12 bases. The CDR3 totals 14 residues. Germline CDR1 and CDR2: SNHLY and FYNNEI. Unmatched junction bases numbered 5, after V lost 8 bases and J lost 6 bases. The CDR3 region has the DNA TGTGCCAGCCTAGCGGGGGGGGCCATCAATGAGCAGTTCTTC. Protein product: CASLAGGAINEQFF.

The chain employs TRBV19 and TRBJ2-7, with TRBD2 identical over 10 bases. V gave up 3 bases and J gave up 3 bases; unmatched junction bases: 5. The length of the CDR3 is 15 residues. The germline V gene encodes CDR1 LNHDA and CDR2 SQIVND (reference sequence). CDR3 sequence (DNA): TGTGCCAGTAGTATTTCGTCTAGCGGGAGCTACGAGCAGTACTTC. Translated: CASSISSSGSYEQYF. Based on the CDR3 plus reference TRBV19 and TRBJ2-7, the full variable domain is DGGITQSPKYLFRKEGQNVTLSCEQNLNHDAMYWYRQDPGQGLRLIYYSQIVNDFQKGDIAEGYSVSREKKESFPLTVTSAQKNPTAFYLCASSISSSGSYEQYFGPGTRLTVT.

The rearrangement links TRBV7-2 to TRBJ1-1; a possible D gene is TRBD1 (6 bases). The V end was cut by 1 base, the J end by 4 bases, with 16 bases between. The length of the CDR3 is 16 residues. Germline values: CDR1 SGHTA, CDR2 FQGNSA. CDR3 coding DNA: TGTGCCAGCAGCTTAGTGGGACAAGGGGTGGGCACTGAAGCTTTCTTT. The encoded protein is CASSLVGQGVGTEAFF.

The CDR3 here is CATSRDLNYAAGQGLRASYEQYF. The CDR3, as DNA: TGTGCCACCAGCAGAGACTTAAACTACGCCGCGGGACAGGGGCTGAGGGCTTCCTACGAGCAGTACTTC. V gene TRBV15 combines with J gene TRBJ2-7, with 10 bases aligning to TRBD1. V shed 0 bases and J 1 base; nucleotides not matched to a gene: 24. The CDR3 contains 23 residues. Germline V gene data show CDR1 as LNHNV and CDR2 as YYDKDF (reference sequence).

The chain carries TRBV9 and TRBJ2-2; D perhaps matches TRBD1 (6 bases). The CDR3 is made up of 15 amino acids. The V gene lost 3 bases and the J gene lost 4 bases, with 13 bases spanning the gap. Germline V CDR1 and CDR2: SGDLS, YYNGEE. This chain's CDR3 is CASSGTEKGTGELFF. DNA of the CDR3: TGTGCCAGCAGCGGGACAGAGAAAGGCACCGGGGAGCTGTTTTTT.

This clone turned up a few times. This sequence joins TRBV7-7 and TRBJ2-5; D unresolved. Trimming left V 11 bases short and J 5 bases short, with 9 bases between. The CDR3 loop spans 10 amino acids. CDR1 is SSHAT and CDR2 is FNYEAQ in the germline V gene (reference sequence). The CDR3 is CAVGRETQYF. CDR3 in DNA: TGTGCCGTCGGACGGGAGACCCAGTACTTC.

The chain carries TRBV20-1 and TRBJ2-3; D is unclear. V lost 1 base and J 4 bases, leaving 3 bases between the germline ends. CDR3 length: 11 amino acids. CDR1 DFQATT and CDR2 SNEGSKA come from the germline V gene (reference sequence). CDR3 sequence reads: CSARVADTQYF. Here the CDR3 DNA reads TGCAGTGCTAGAGTAGCAGATACGCAGTATTTT.

The chain carries TRBV30 and TRBJ1-6; D not resolved. Trimming removed 5 bases from V and 0 bases from J, with 11 bases in between. Germline CDR1 GTSNPN, CDR2 SVGIG (reference sequence). The CDR3 runs 15 residues. CDR3 protein: CAWSSLNSYNSPLHF. The CDR3 coding sequence is TGTGCCTGGTCCTCTTTGAACTCCTATAATTCACCCCTCCACTTT.

The chain recombines TRBV28 with TRBJ1-1, with 9 positions matching TRBD1. Germline V lookup: CDR1 MDHEN, CDR2 SYDVKM. The CDR3 is made up of 13 amino acids. The V segment lost 7 bases and the J segment 4 bases; nucleotides outside the gene matches: 4. CDR3 residues: CASTRTGATEAFF. CDR3 in DNA: TGTGCCAGCACTCGGACAGGGGCCACTGAAGCTTTCTTT.

This clone has only one observation. This CDR3 reads CASSPGDSGGGDTQYF. DNA of the CDR3: TGTGCCAGCTCACCAGGAGATAGCGGGGGTGGAGATACGCAGTATTTT. The chain combines TRBV18 with TRBJ2-3; the match to TRBD2 covers 9 bases. The CDR3 totals 16 residues. With V trimmed by 2 bases and J by 5 bases, 8 bases remained unmatched. CDR1 KGHSH and CDR2 LQKENI come from the germline V gene.

The DNA for the CDR3 is TGTGCCAGCTCACCAAAGACAGGGGGCTGGAACACTGAAGCTTTCTTT. This encodes CASSPKTGGWNTEAFF. V is TRBV18 and J is TRBJ1-1, with 10 positions matching TRBD1. Germline-derived CDR1 and CDR2 are KGHSH and LQKENI. This CDR3 has 16 residues. V shed 2 bases, J shed 1 base, and the junction held 4 bases outside the gene matches.

This clone was observed a single time. The chain carries TRBV6-6 and TRBJ2-2; 14 bases line up with TRBD2. V gave up 4 bases and J gave up 5 bases; unmatched junction bases: 3. CDR3 length: 16 amino acids. Per the germline V gene, CDR1 is MNHNY and CDR2 is SVGAGI (reference sequence). The CDR3 DNA follows: TGTGCCAGCAGTTCCGGACTAGCGGGAGGTACCGGGGAGCTGTTTTTT. It specifies CASSSGLAGGTGELFF.

The genes are TRBV7-2 and TRBJ1-2; 9 bases map to TRBD1. The CDR3 extends over 13 amino acids. Germline CDR1 SGHTA, CDR2 FQGNSA. V dropped 7 bases and J dropped 8; count of bases not matched to a gene: 8. The CDR3 reads CASNRDRGYGYTF. CDR3 sequence (DNA): TGTGCCAGCAACCGAGACAGGGGGTACGGCTACACCTTC.

The rearrangement joins TRBV6-5 to TRBJ2-5; 9 bases line up with TRBD2. Germline-derived CDR1 and CDR2 are MNHEY and SVGAGI. V lost 0 bases and J lost 5; bases outside the gene matches: 7. CDR3 length: 16 residues. CDR3 residues: CASSYSQAGGGETQYF. The CDR3 nucleotides read TGTGCCAGCAGTTACTCCCAAGCGGGGGGCGGGGAGACCCAGTACTTC.

This clone has only one observation. The chain links TRBV9 to TRBJ2-5, with D perhaps TRBD2 (6 bases). The CDR3 is 16 amino acids. Deletions cut 4 bases from V and 4 bases from J, with 20 bases between. From germline, CDR1 is SGDLS and CDR2 YYNGEE. For the CDR3, the DNA is TGTGCCAGCAGCCCCCGGGGGAGCGGAGACGTAGAGACCCAGTACTTC. Translated, it gives CASSPRGSGDVETQYF.

The V gene is TRBV30, the J gene TRBJ2-5, with 8 nucleotides matching TRBD1. V trimming: 0 bases; J trimming: 3 bases; junction bases outside the gene matches: 3. The CDR3 runs to 14 residues. CDR1 and CDR2 from the germline V gene are GTSNPN and SVGIG (reference sequence). Written as DNA, the CDR3 is TGTGCCTGGAGTGTCTGGGACAGGAAAGAGACCCAGTACTTC. This sequence encodes CAWSVWDRKETQYF.

CDR3 nucleotides: TGTGCCAGCAGTTACTCTTCCCGGAACTACGAGCAGTACTTC. It encodes CASSYSSRNYEQYF. The genes are TRBV6-5 and TRBJ2-7, with D uncertain. The CDR3 spans 14 residues. Germline CDR1 MNHEY, CDR2 SVGAGI. The V end was cut by 0 bases, the J end by 3 bases, with 9 bases between.

This chain connects TRBV11-2 to TRBJ2-3; D gene unclear. The V gene lost 4 bases and the J gene lost 0 bases, with 5 bases spanning the gap. CDR1 SGHAT and CDR2 FQNNGV come from the germline V gene. This CDR3 is built from 13 residues. The CDR3 DNA is TGTGCCAGCAGCTCCACTAGCACAGATACGCAGTATTTT. Amino acids: CASSSTSTDTQYF.

The V and J genes are TRBV9 and TRBJ2-6; no reliable D call. Deletions cut 4 bases from V and 0 bases from J, with 8 bases between. This CDR3 has 15 amino acids. CDR1 and CDR2 (germline): SGDLS, YYNGEE. The CDR3 DNA reads as TGTGCCAGCAGCCCACGGGTCTCTGGGGCCAACGTCCTGACTTTC. Translation gives CASSPRVSGANVLTF.